This entry describes one TCR beta chain. The junction departs from the called germline gene at one end, perhaps through a read error. Clones were read by immunoSEQ multiplex PCR, and TCRdb kept only the in-frame ones, dropping some. Altogether under 350,000 clones are present, around 92% being singletons, with the ten largest covering 1.9%. The CDR3 has 9 amino acids. Germline V CDR1 and CDR2: SGDLS, YYNGEE. These data come from a study of blood T cell repertoires in COVID-19. For the study at large: PBMCs, B-cell-depleted T cells, or T cells were the source of the cDNA or gDNA that made up the material.

Symptom resolution, clearance, or two negative PCRs marked donors in Cohort 3 as recovered. The receptor was isolated from an older woman who had recovered from COVID-19. This chain uses TRBV9 with TRBJ2-2; D is uncertain. The sequenced sample was PBMCs or T cells enriched from blood (not recorded which). CDR3 bases: TGCTCGAACACCGGGGAGCTGTTTTTT. Protein product: CSNTGELFF. The full variable domain, with the rest looked up from reference TRBV9 and TRBJ2-2, is DSGVTQTPKHLITATGQRVTLRCSPRSGDLSVYWYQQSLDQGLQFLIQYYNGEERAKGNILERFSAQQFPDLHSELNLSSLELGDSALYFCSNTGELFFGEGSRLTVL.